This T cell receptor (beta chain) was retrieved from a study of T-cell memory formation after mild COVID-19. Regarding the study as a whole: CD4+ contracting clones were found mainly in CM and EM, and CD8+ ones in EMRA.

TCRdb recomputed calls from the 5' RACE reads with MiXCR, one row per CDR3 protein. The sample consists of about 100,000 distinct CDR3 sequences, roughly 14% of them appearing once. For this clonotype: Its cognate antigen is unknown.

Germline assignment: CDR1 MRHNA and CDR2 SNTAGT. The CDR3 runs to 14 residues. Trimming removed 6 bases from V and 9 bases from J, with 20 bases in between. The V call is TRBV6-4, the J call TRBJ2-5; a weak D match, TRBD1 (5 bases). The sequenced material came from PBMCs or a T cell subset sorted from them (not recorded which). This clonotype was obtained from a man younger than 30 who had mild COVID-19 (a few samples of this study predate the infection). Cell type and time point are not known. For the CDR3, the DNA is TGTGCCAGCAGGCGTAGGGGCGGAGTTGTGGCCCAGTACTTC. Its translation: CASRRRGGVVAQYF.